This entry features one T cell receptor (beta chain) sequence. Its target is unknown. These data are taken from a study of T cells in pancreatic ductal adenocarcinoma. The selected patients with pancreatic ductal adenocarcinoma had surgery but no neoadjuvant therapy. The CDR3 runs to 14 residues. V shed 7 bases and J 2 bases; nucleotides not matched to a gene: 8. Germline V lookup: CDR1 MGHRA, CDR2 YSYEKL. General study findings and limits: Tumor samples had fewer productive templates and 7.5 to 9.5-fold fewer unique clonotypes than blood.

This table comes from immunoSEQ multiplex PCR, and its TCRdb copy is limited to in-frame clones, with some not included. The sample records under 20,000 clones, 85% to 90% being singletons. This chain connects TRBV4-1 to TRBJ2-7, with 7 bases fitting TRBD1. Input material: PBMCs. This clonotype was sampled from a human donor with pancreatic ductal adenocarcinoma. The CDR3 reads CASKRDSRTYEQYF. CDR3 coding DNA: TGCGCCAGCAAACGGGACAGCCGTACCTACGAGCAGTACTTC.